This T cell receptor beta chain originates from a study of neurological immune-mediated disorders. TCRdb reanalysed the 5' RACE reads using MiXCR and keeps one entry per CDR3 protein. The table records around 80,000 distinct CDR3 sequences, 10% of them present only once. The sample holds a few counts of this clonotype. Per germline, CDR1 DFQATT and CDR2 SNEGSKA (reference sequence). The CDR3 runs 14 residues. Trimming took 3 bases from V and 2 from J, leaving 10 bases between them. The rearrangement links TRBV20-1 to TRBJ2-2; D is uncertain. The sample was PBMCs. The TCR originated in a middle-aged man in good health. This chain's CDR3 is CSASRSVNTGELFF. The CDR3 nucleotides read TGCAGTGCTAGCCGGTCGGTCAACACCGGGGAGCTGTTTTTT.